This T cell receptor (beta chain) was sequenced for a study of blood T cell repertoires in COVID-19. In the authors' methods: From reference gene primer amplification, estimates of nucleated cell counts were derived. Here immunoSEQ multiplex PCR was the method, and the copy in TCRdb shows in-frame clones only, minus some. The DNA was the basis for D and trimming; V, J and clone size are from that table. Of about 270,000 clones in the sample, about 85% were seen once. Specimen: peripheral blood. The receptor was isolated from a woman between 45 and 65 years old with active or convalescent COVID-19.

CDR3 residues: CASSPGIGGEQPQHF. For the CDR3, the DNA is TGTGCCAGCTCACCAGGGATTGGGGGCGAACAGCCCCAGCATTTT. The chain recombines TRBV18 with TRBJ1-5; maybe TRBD1 (6 bases). From germline, CDR1 is KGHSH and CDR2 LQKENI. The V end lost 2 bases, the J end lost 7 bases, and 15 bases lay between the germline ends. This CDR3 has 15 amino acids. The complete variable domain, with remaining parts taken from reference TRBV18 and TRBJ1-5, reads NAGVMQNPRHLVRRRGQEARLRCSPMKGHSHVYWYRQLPEEGLKFMVYLQKENIIDESGMPKERFSAEFPKEGPSILRIQQVVRGDSAAYFCASSPGIGGEQPQHFGDGTRLSIL.